A selection of T cell receptor beta chains follows, all from one sample in a study of blood T cell repertoires in COVID-19. The assay was immunoSEQ multiplex PCR, and TCRdb's table has in-frame clones only and misses some. In the table there are about 190,000 clones, roughly four fifths of which are singletons. The source material was peripheral blood. All receptors come from a woman aged 70 to 79 with active or convalescent COVID-19. Both conserved end residues are part of each CDR3. D genes are given only for firm matches. Clone size is stated in some rows and not others, as once, few, many or a class when expanded.

clone_size	d_call	cdr3_length	j_call	v_call	cdr3_nt	cdr3_aa
NA	TRBD1	17	TRBJ2-7	TRBV11-2	TGTGCCAGCAGCTTAGATCTGGGGACAGGGGCCACCTACGAGCAGTACTTC	CASSLDLGTGATYEQYF
few	NA	15	TRBJ2-7	TRBV19	TGTGCCAGTAGGCGTACAGGTTCAGGGGGGAACGAGCAGTACTTC	CASRRTGSGGNEQYF
NA	TRBD2	16	TRBJ2-5	TRBV4-1	TGCGCCAGCAGCCAAACTAACGAGGGAGGGAGGGAGACCCAGTACTTC	CASSQTNEGGRETQYF
NA	NA	13	TRBJ1-5	TRBV7-9	TGTGCCAGCAGACACGACCGGCGGCGGGCCCAGCATTTT	CASRHDRRRAQHF
NA	TRBD2	15	TRBJ2-7	TRBV5-1	TGCGCCAGCAGCAGAGGGACTAGCGGATACTACGAGCAGTACTTC	CASSRGTSGYYEQYF
NA	NA	13	TRBJ2-1	TRBV18	TGTGCCAGCTCACCCCTAGGGGGCAATGAGCAGTTCTTC	CASSPLGGNEQFF
NA	NA	14	TRBJ1-4	TRBV2	TGTGCCAGCAGCAACAGGGTAGAGGATGAAAAACTGTTTTTT	CASSNRVEDEKLFF
NA	NA	13	TRBJ2-3	TRBV13	TGTGCCAGCAGCGCCCTAAACACAGATACGCAGTATTTT	CASSALNTDTQYF
once	TRBD2	16	TRBJ2-7	TRBV9	TGTGCCAGCAGCGTAGACTCACTAGCGGGGTCCTACGAGCAGTACTTC	CASSVDSLAGSYEQYF
NA	TRBD1	13	TRBJ1-1	TRBV5-4	TGTGCCAGCAGGCGACAGGGGGCGGATGAAGCTTTCTTT	CASRRQGADEAFF
NA	NA	16	TRBJ1-1	TRBV30	TGTGCCTGGCTACCGTTCAAGGGGCGGTTGAACACTGAAGCTTTCTTT	CAWLPFKGRLNTEAFF
NA	NA	17	TRBJ1-1	TRBV19	TGTGCCAGTAGTATTGGACAGTCGAAGGCTATGAACACTGAAGCTTTCTTT	CASSIGQSKAMNTEAFF
few	TRBD1	14	TRBJ2-7	TRBV2	TGTGCCAGCAGAGCAACAGGGGGCGCGGGGGAGCAGTACTTC	CASRATGGAGEQYF
NA	TRBD1	17	TRBJ1-2	TRBV5-1	TGCGCCAGCAGCTTGGACGGACAGGGGGTTGAGCTGTATGGCTACACCTTC	CASSLDGQGVELYGYTF
NA	NA	13	TRBJ2-2	TRBV5-1	TGCGCCAGCAGCCCGGTGGACACCGGGGAGCTGTTTTTT	CASSPVDTGELFF
NA	NA	13	TRBJ1-4	TRBV30	TGTGCCTGGAGTGTAGAGGACTGGAACGGACTGTTTTTT	CAWSVEDWNGLFF
NA	TRBD2	15	TRBJ2-3	TRBV9	TGTGCCAGCAGCGTGCGGGGGTCTAGCACAGATACGCAGTATTTT	CASSVRGSSTDTQYF
NA	TRBD2	16	TRBJ2-1	TRBV7-3	TGTGCCAGCAGCTTAGGTCCAGCGGGAGGGGACAATGAGCAGTTCTTC	CASSLGPAGGDNEQFF